What follows are 7 T cell receptor beta chains derived from one specimen sequenced in a study of cytomegalovirus exposure and HLA in healthy donors (dated by TCRdb to about 2017). Library construction relied on the immunoSEQ multiplex PCR assay. The multiplex PCR relied on a mix of 60 forward primers for TCR Vbeta segments and 13 reverse primers for TCR Jbeta segments. What TCRdb holds here is the immuneACCESS table cut down to in-frame rearrangements. Part of the clones is not present; checked against another copy, under half of the missing clones reflect an unresolved V gene, and the others are unexplained. For this sample there are some 200,000 clones; roughly 88% appear just once. More than 0.6% of the sample is held by the ten biggest clonotypes. Sequencing used PBMCs. These receptors all stem from a boy between 2 and 10 years old in good health and CMV-seronegative.

The CDR3 region has the DNA TGTGCCAGCAGCTACCCAGGGACAGGGGGAGGTGGAGACGAGCAGTACTTC. Translated: CASSYPGTGGGGDEQYF. The V gene is TRBV5-6, the J gene TRBJ2-7; 11 positions agree with TRBD1. Germline V lookup: CDR1 SGHDT, CDR2 YYEEEE. V was pared by 3 bases and J by 5 bases, with 13 bases of the junction left unmatched. The CDR3 contains 17 residues.

The chain is built from TRBV2 and TRBJ2-6, with 7 nucleotides matching TRBD1. V lost 7 bases and J lost 0; bases outside the gene matches: 12. CDR3 length equals 18 residues. CDR1 SNHLY and CDR2 FYNNEI come from the germline V gene. CDR3 bases: TGTGCCAGCATCCGGGACAGTAGTAGAAACTCTGGGGCCAACGTCCTGACTTTC. It is translated as CASIRDSSRNSGANVLTF.

The chain joins TRBV6-5 to TRBJ2-7; 9 bases are a match to TRBD1. The CDR3 is 16 residues long. From germline, CDR1 is MNHEY and CDR2 SVGAGI. V lost 0 bases to trimming and J lost 5 bases; unmatched junction nucleotides: 8. This chain's CDR3 is CASSYSPGQGTHEQYF. The CDR3 coding sequence is TGTGCCAGCAGTTACTCTCCGGGACAGGGAACCCACGAGCAGTACTTC.

This chain uses TRBV10-3 with TRBJ2-2, with D perhaps TRBD2 (6 bases). The CDR3 has 16 residues. The ends were cut back, 6 bases at V and 6 bases at J, with 20 bases in the middle. Germline V gene sequence: CDR1 ENHRY, CDR2 SYGVKD. The CDR3 sequence: CAISRREGSGAGELFF. CDR3 bases: TGTGCCATCAGCCGGAGGGAAGGGTCGGGGGCCGGGGAGCTGTTTTTT.

This clone turned up a few times. This chain uses TRBV29-1 with TRBJ2-7; D uncertain. The CDR3 runs 13 residues. CDR1 SQVTM and CDR2 ANQGSEA come from the germline V gene. V lost 1 base and J 0 bases, leaving 7 bases between the germline ends. CDR3 residues: CSVEGPGSYEQYF. The CDR3 DNA is TGCAGCGTTGAAGGGCCAGGCTCCTACGAGCAGTACTTC.

The V and J genes are TRBV5-6 and TRBJ2-1, with 11 nucleotides matching TRBD2. The CDR3 has 15 amino acids. With V trimmed by 3 bases and J by 5 bases, 4 bases remained unmatched. The germline V gene has CDR1 SGHDT and CDR2 YYEEEE. CDR3 DNA: TGTGCCAGCAGCTCGGGACTAGCGGAGAACAATGAGCAGTTCTTC. It specifies CASSSGLAENNEQFF.

V gene TRBV27 combines with J gene TRBJ2-3, with D unclear. Trimming stripped 0 bases from V and 6 bases from J, with 10 bases between. This CDR3 comprises 14 residues. CDR1 is MNHEY and CDR2 is SMNVEV in the germline V gene (reference sequence). The chain's CDR3 is CASSLSAGSDTQYF. The CDR3 DNA reads TGTGCCAGCAGTTTATCGGCAGGATCCGATACGCAGTATTTT.